The entry that follows covers one T cell receptor (beta chain) sequence. This clone's antigen is unknown. The sample holds no much larger clone one base away, and base qualities are not on file. This entry is derived from a study of cytomegalovirus exposure and HLA in healthy donors (dated by TCRdb to about 2017). Background on the whole study: According to a later analysis, one platform produced both the approximately 110 validation repertoires and the roughly 660 repertoires of the first cohort. The study aimed to test whether signatures of past pathogen exposure could be identified by cataloging public T cell receptors. Along with the approximately 700-subject first cohort, a separate validation cohort of over a hundred different subjects was used. The study combined high-throughput TCR immunosequencing, statistical association of individual TCRs with disease status, and machine learning to predict cytomegalovirus infection status. Overall results and qualifications from the work: Subsequent analysis determined that TCRs grouped into clusters in the first cohort also showed a tendency toward co-occurrence across the 90 to 150 validation repertoires, and 94% of cluster scores exceeded 0. The classifier was reported to diagnose cytomegalovirus status with high specificity and sensitivity in both the original and validation cohorts. A later analysis had no HLA typing for the validation cohort, so co-occurrence there was scored across all 110 or so repertoires. A total of 164 TCR beta chains were listed by the study as associated with cytomegalovirus. In vitro tests confirmed that a few of the cytomegalovirus-associated TCR beta chains recognize cytomegalovirus antigens. Most TCR sequences were seen in very few donors, while some public TCRs were found in many individuals. It was suggested by the authors that the approach could potentially be generalized to other disease states and immunological phenotypes.

Preparation of the library involved the immunoSEQ multiplex PCR assay. The authors' pipeline ran thus. To diagnose cytomegalovirus status from the catalog of TCR beta chain sequences, a statistical classification framework was built. The table comes from immuneACCESS by way of TCRdb, which keeps in-frame sequences with V and J called. Part of the clones is missing from these tables; in studies checked, under half for an unresolved V gene and the rest for unknown reasons. V, J and clone size reflect that table, while D and trimming were determined from the DNA. This sample gives about 78,000 clones in total; 90% to 96% of them show up just once. The ten largest clones represent 1.6% of the sample. Separate from the approximately 670-subject first cohort, the validation cohort of some 130 subjects was the group to which the donors belonged. The sequenced sample was PBMCs. The receptor was isolated from a young man in good health and CMV-seropositive.

The CDR3 region has the sequence CASSPSHRMEEKLFF. The base sequence is TGTGCCAGCAGCCCTTCCCACAGGATGGAGGAAAAACTGTTTTTT. Recombination connected TRBV7-2 to TRBJ1-4; perhaps TRBD1 is the D gene, with 5 bases matching. Based on the germline V gene, the CDR1 and CDR2 sequences are SGHTA and FQGNSA. V and J lose 5 bases and 8 bases, and a span of 18 bases separates them. The CDR3 sequence holds 15 residues, the cysteine and phenylalanine included. Only the CDR3 region is kept as DNA, spanning 45 bases read in frame from base 1. The reference TRBV7-2 and TRBJ1-4 proteins fill in what lies around the CDR3, so the full variable domain reads GAGVSQSPSNKVTEKGKDVELRCDPISGHTALYWYRQSLGQGLEFLIYFQGNSAPDKSGLPSDRFSAERTGGSVSTLTIQRTQQEDSAVYLCASSPSHRMEEKLFFGSGTQLSVL.